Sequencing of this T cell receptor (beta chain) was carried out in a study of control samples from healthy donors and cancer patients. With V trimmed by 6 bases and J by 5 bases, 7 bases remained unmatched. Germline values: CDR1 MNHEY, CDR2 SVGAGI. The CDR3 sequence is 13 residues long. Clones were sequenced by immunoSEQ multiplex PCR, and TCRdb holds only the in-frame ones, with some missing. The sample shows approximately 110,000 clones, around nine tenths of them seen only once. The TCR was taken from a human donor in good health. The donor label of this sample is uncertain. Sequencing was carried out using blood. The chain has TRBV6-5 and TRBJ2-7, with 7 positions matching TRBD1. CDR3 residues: CASSVDRINEQYF. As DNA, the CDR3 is TGTGCCAGCAGCGTGGACAGGATTAACGAGCAGTACTTC.